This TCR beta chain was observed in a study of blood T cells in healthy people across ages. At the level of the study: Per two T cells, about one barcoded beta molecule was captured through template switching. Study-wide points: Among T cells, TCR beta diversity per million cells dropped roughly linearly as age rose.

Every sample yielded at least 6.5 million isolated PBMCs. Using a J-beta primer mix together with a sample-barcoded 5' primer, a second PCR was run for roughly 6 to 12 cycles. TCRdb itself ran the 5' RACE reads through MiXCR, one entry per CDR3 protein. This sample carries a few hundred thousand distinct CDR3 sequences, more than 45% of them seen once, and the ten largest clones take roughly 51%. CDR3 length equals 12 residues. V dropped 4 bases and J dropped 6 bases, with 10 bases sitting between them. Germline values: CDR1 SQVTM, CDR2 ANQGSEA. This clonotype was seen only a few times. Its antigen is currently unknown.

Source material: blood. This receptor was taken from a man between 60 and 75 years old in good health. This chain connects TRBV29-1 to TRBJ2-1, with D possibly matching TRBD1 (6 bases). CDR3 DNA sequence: TGCAGCGTTGTCAGGACAGCCAATGAGCAGTTCTTC. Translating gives CSVVRTANEQFF.